Each of the 30 T cell receptor beta chains below was sequenced from the same sample in a study of T cells of healthy individuals (dated by TCRdb to 2016 to 2019). The library was made by 5' RACE. TCRdb shows the sequencer as Illumina MiSeq. TCRdb reanalyzed the raw reads on its own, using fastp at Q25 for trimming and MiXCR for clone calling, and kept in-frame beta chains. Each CDR3 protein gets just one entry, which takes the most common genes and DNA from the rows behind it. This sample has some 39,000 distinct CDR3 sequences in its table, and approximately 4.9% of those were observed once. The top ten clonotypes cover under 10% of the sample. The receptors originated from a human donor in good health.

This clonotype was counted between two and nine times. The CDR3 DNA follows: TGTGCCAGCAGTACGCAAAGTTCGACAGGCCGACAGCCCCAGCATTTT. It codes for CASSTQSSTGRQPQHF. The chain combines TRBV28 with TRBJ1-5, with TRBD1 as a possible D gene (6 bases). Germline CDR1 reads MDHEN; CDR2 reads SYDVKM. V gave up 5 bases and J gave up 7 bases, with 21 bases separating them. This CDR3 is 16 amino acids long.

This clonotype was counted at least ten times. The chain has TRBV12-3 or TRBV12-4 and TRBJ2-1; 8 nucleotides agree with TRBD2. V dropped 3 bases and J dropped 2; count of bases not matched to a gene: 6. This CDR3 spans 16 amino acids. The CDR3 region is CASSFAAGGPYNEQFF. The DNA for the CDR3 is TGTGCCAGCAGTTTTGCTGCGGGGGGCCCCTACAATGAGCAGTTCTTC.

Many counts were recorded for this clonotype. The chain uses TRBV9 and TRBJ2-1, with unresolved D. This CDR3 has 13 residues. Germline assignment: CDR1 SGDLS and CDR2 YYNGEE. V was cut by 3 bases and J by 2 bases, with 6 bases left in between. The CDR3 DNA reads as TGTGCCAGCAGCGAAGACACCTACAATGAGCAGTTCTTC. Its translation is CASSEDTYNEQFF.

In its sample, this clonotype was seen many times. This chain joins TRBV11-2 and TRBJ2-7; D is unresolved. Germline CDR1 reads SGHAT; CDR2 reads FQNNGV. CDR3 length: 13 residues. The V end was cut by 1 base, the J end by 1 base, with 5 bases between. The CDR3 bases are TGTGCCAGCAGCTTAGCGGCGTCCTACGAGCAGTACTTC. It is translated as CASSLAASYEQYF.

Comments on this clonotype: A much larger clone differs from this one at a single base, so this may be a read error. The missing conserved phenylalanine or tryptophan at the end of this CDR3 makes a read error likely. The chain has TRBV29-1 and TRBJ1-2; TRBD1 might be the D (6 bases). CDR1 and CDR2 from the germline V gene are SQVTM and ANQGSEA. V lost 4 bases, J lost 0 bases, and 12 bases lay in between. The CDR3 length is 14 residues. The CDR3 here is CSVGGAEANYGYTL. Written as DNA, the CDR3 is TGCAGCGTTGGGGGGGCAGAAGCTAACTATGGCTACACCTTA.

The sample holds many counts of this clonotype. The V call is TRBV6-4, the J call TRBJ2-1, with TRBD1 matching over 11 bases. The CDR3 runs 14 residues. V lost 2 bases, J lost 6 bases, and 0 bases stayed unmatched. Germline CDR1 is MRHNA and CDR2 is SNTAGT. CDR3 residues: CASSDGTGGNEQFF. CDR3 in DNA: TGTGCCAGCAGTGACGGGACAGGGGGCAATGAGCAGTTCTTC.

This clonotype has ten or more counts. The CDR3 loop is CASSLVPAGMDTEAFF. In nucleotides, the CDR3 is TGTGCCAGCAGCTTAGTCCCGGCAGGGATGGACACTGAAGCTTTCTTT. The V and J genes are TRBV11-2 and TRBJ1-1; D is perhaps TRBD1 (5 bases). The germline V and J ends were trimmed by 1 base and 3 bases, with 15 bases remaining between them. This CDR3 spans 16 amino acids. The germline gives CDR1 SGHAT, CDR2 FQNNGV.

The gene calls are TRBV6-5 and TRBJ2-7, with D hard to call. This CDR3 is 13 amino acids long. CDR1 is MNHEY, CDR2 SVGAGI, per germline. V gave up 0 bases and J gave up 2 bases, with 5 bases separating them. As DNA, the CDR3 is TGTGCCAGCAGTTACTCCGGGCCCTACGAGCAGTACTTC. It translates to CASSYSGPYEQYF.

The chain has TRBV18 and TRBJ2-2; D tentatively fits TRBD1 or TRBD2 (5 bases each). The germline gives CDR1 KGHSH, CDR2 LQKENI. Trimming left V 3 bases short and J 4 bases short, with 21 bases between. The CDR3 runs 18 residues. The CDR3 DNA follows: TGTGCCAGCTCACCCGGAAAGGGGACCAGTCCGGGCACCGGGGAGCTGTTTTTT. This encodes CASSPGKGTSPGTGELFF.

This sequence joins TRBV5-5 and TRBJ2-2; 15 positions agree with TRBD2. The germline V gene encodes CDR1 SGHKS and CDR2 YYEKEE (reference sequence). V was pared by 4 bases and J by 2 bases, with 12 bases of the junction left unmatched. The CDR3 runs 20 residues. The CDR3 here is CASSQANGLAGGGNTGELFF. For the CDR3, the DNA is TGTGCCAGCAGCCAAGCAAACGGACTAGCGGGGGGGGGAAACACCGGGGAGCTGTTTTTT. Full variable domain (rest looked up from reference TRBV5-5 and TRBJ2-2): DAGVTQSPTHLIKTRGQQVTLRCSPISGHKSVSWYQQVLGQGPQFIFQYYEKEERGRGNFPDRFSARQFPNYSSELNVNALLLGDSALYLCASSQANGLAGGGNTGELFFGEGSRLTVL.

In this sample, this clonotype turned up a few times. This chain uses TRBV24-1 with TRBJ2-2, with D possibly matching TRBD2 (6 bases). In germline, CDR1 is KGHDR, CDR2 SFDVKD. CDR3 length: 14 amino acids. V was trimmed by 7 bases and J by 2 bases, leaving 10 bases between them. The CDR3 DNA reads TGTGCCACCAGGGACTACCGAAACACCGGGGAGCTGTTTTTT. Encoded protein: CATRDYRNTGELFF.

This clonotype was observed a handful of times. The chain links TRBV7-2 to TRBJ2-3; D gene unclear. The CDR3 length is 14 residues. Trimming took off 2 bases at V and 6 bases at J, with 12 bases between the two ends. Germline values: CDR1 SGHTA, CDR2 FQGNSA. CDR3 sequence reads: CASSLPRRADTQYF. CDR3 coding DNA: TGTGCCAGCAGCTTACCCCGACGAGCGGATACGCAGTATTTT.

This clonotype was detected a few times. This sequence joins TRBV4-2 and TRBJ2-2; 9 nucleotides line up with TRBD2. This CDR3 has 19 amino acids. The V gene's germline CDR1 is LGHNA and CDR2 YNFKEQ. Losses at the gene ends were 0 bases for V and 3 bases for J; bases not matched to a gene: 11. The CDR3 sequence: CASSQDPERGALHTGELFF. The DNA of the CDR3 is TGTGCCAGCAGCCAAGATCCGGAGCGGGGGGCCCTGCACACCGGGGAGCTGTTTTTT.

DNA of the CDR3: TGTGCCAGCAGTTATGAGGGACATTTGATTTACGAGCAGTACTTC. Translating gives CASSYEGHLIYEQYF. V usage is TRBV6-2 or TRBV6-3 and J usage is TRBJ2-7, with a possible D match to TRBD1 (6 bases). CDR1 is MNHEY, CDR2 SVGEGT, per germline. With 3 bases removed from V and 4 bases from J, the gap between germline ends came to 16 bases. This CDR3 is 15 amino acids long.

This clonotype was recorded at least ten times. This chain connects TRBV3-1 to TRBJ2-1; 8 bases fit TRBD2. CDR1 and CDR2 (germline): LGHDT, YNNKEL (reference sequence). The CDR3 length is 14 residues. J was trimmed by 5 bases and V by 4 bases; bases with no gene match: 4. The CDR3 spells CASSPGLANNEQFF. CDR3 in DNA: TGTGCCAGCAGCCCAGGACTAGCAAACAATGAGCAGTTCTTC.

This clonotype was observed many times. The gene calls are TRBV6-4 and TRBJ2-3, with a possible D match to TRBD2 (5 bases). In germline, CDR1 is MRHNA, CDR2 SNTAGT. V was cut by 4 bases and J by 0 bases, with 5 bases left in between. There are 13 residues in the CDR3. The DNA of the CDR3 is TGTGCCAGCAGTGGCGGGAGCACAGATACGCAGTATTTT. It encodes CASSGGSTDTQYF.

This clonotype was recorded at least ten times. The chain has TRBV11-2 and TRBJ2-3; 14 bases are shared with TRBD2. With 4 bases clipped from V and 2 bases from J, the junction kept 5 bases outside the gene matches. The CDR3 covers 17 residues. CDR1 and CDR2 (germline): SGHAT, FQNNGV. The CDR3 DNA reads TGTGCCAGCAGCTGGACTAGCGGGGGGCACTCCACAGATACGCAGTATTTT. Its translation is CASSWTSGGHSTDTQYF.

This chain joins TRBV20-1 and TRBJ2-3; D gene unclear. The V gene's germline CDR1 is DFQATT and CDR2 SNEGSKA (reference sequence). Trimming left V 6 bases short and J 2 bases short, with 9 bases between. The CDR3 runs to 12 residues. CDR3 region: CSATLNTDTQYF. The CDR3 DNA sequence: TGCAGTGCCACCTTGAACACAGATACGCAGTATTTT.

This clonotype was counted ten times or more. The J gene is TRBJ2-1, the V gene TRBV24-1; 11 nucleotides align to TRBD2. V lost 10 bases and J lost 3; bases outside the gene matches: 1. CDR3 size: 13 residues. Germline CDR1 and CDR2: KGHDR and SFDVKD. CDR3 sequence reads: CATGLADYNEQFF. The CDR3 DNA is TGTGCCACGGGACTAGCGGACTACAATGAGCAGTTCTTC.

This clonotype was seen only a few times. DNA for the CDR3: TGCGCCAGCAGCTTGGGTCCAGGGGAACAGAATGGCTACACCTTC. Amino acid sequence: CASSLGPGEQNGYTF. This chain joins TRBV5-1 and TRBJ1-2; D is perhaps TRBD1 (6 bases). The V gene lost 0 bases and the J gene lost 6 bases, with 15 bases spanning the gap. This CDR3 contains 15 residues. Germline CDR1 reads SGHRS; CDR2 reads YFSETQ.

This clonotype has only a few counts. The CDR3 loop is CASSVQETQYF. In DNA, the CDR3 is TGTGCCAGCAGTGTACAAGAGACCCAGTACTTC. The chain joins TRBV12-3 or TRBV12-4 to TRBJ2-5, with no clear D. This CDR3 is built from 11 residues. The V and J ends lost 5 bases and 2 bases respectively, with 3 bases between them.

This clonotype was counted ten times or more. V is TRBV20-1 and J is TRBJ2-3, with 9 positions matching TRBD2. The J segment lost 6 bases and the V segment lost 5 bases, leaving 6 bases of the junction unmatched. Germline V lookup: CDR1 DFQATT, CDR2 SNEGSKA (reference sequence). CDR3 length: 13 amino acids. CDR3 nucleotides: TGCAGTGCTGGCGGGGGGGCCCTCGATACGCAGTATTTT. Translated, it gives CSAGGGALDTQYF.

Remarks on this clonotype: A much larger clone differs by one base, so this may be a read error. CDR3 bases: TGTGCCAGCAGTGAGCGGGAGGCGACAGATACGCAGTATTTT. It yields the protein CASSEREATDTQYF. The rearrangement uses TRBV12-3 or TRBV12-4 and TRBJ2-3; 9 nucleotides line up with TRBD2. CDR3 size: 14 residues. V lost 5 bases to trimming and J lost 3 bases; unmatched junction nucleotides: 3.

As for this clonotype: This could be a read error, since a much larger clone is one nucleotide away. The rearrangement uses TRBV27 and TRBJ2-3; D is possibly TRBD2 (6 bases). The CDR3 has 17 amino acids. From germline, CDR1 is MNHEY and CDR2 SMNVEV (reference sequence). CDR3 residues: CASSLGWGLRGADTEYF. CDR3 DNA sequence: TGTGCCAGCAGTTTGGGGTGGGGTCTGCGCGGGGCAGATACGGAGTATTTT.

This clonotype was seen many times. This chain joins TRBV18 and TRBJ2-7, with D perhaps TRBD1 (5 bases). Trimming removed 2 bases at V and 2 bases at J, with 10 bases between. Per the germline V gene, CDR1 is KGHSH and CDR2 is LQKENI. The CDR3 runs 14 residues. The DNA for the CDR3 is TGTGCCAGCTCACCAACGCAGGACACCTACGAGCAGTACTTC. It yields the protein CASSPTQDTYEQYF.

A word on this clonotype: This may be a read error: a much more frequent sequence differs by one nucleotide. This chain joins TRBV20-1 and TRBJ2-2; weak D call: TRBD1 (5 bases). The germline V gene encodes CDR1 DFQATT and CDR2 SNEGSKA (reference sequence). This CDR3 region has 15 residues. The CDR3 DNA reads as TGCAGTGCTAGAGATAGCAGGGAAAACACCCGGGAGCTGTTTTTT. Its translation: CSARDSRENTRELFF.

The J gene is TRBJ1-3, the V gene TRBV2, with a tentative D call TRBD1 (6 bases). The CDR3 totals 14 residues. The V end lost 3 bases, the J end lost 2 bases, and 8 bases lay between the germline ends. The V gene's germline CDR1 is SNHLY and CDR2 FYNNEI. The CDR3 bases are TGTGCCAGCAGTGAGGGACAACCTGGAAACACCATATATTTT. Its protein is CASSEGQPGNTIYF.

This clonotype has just a few counts. The chain links TRBV5-1 to TRBJ2-3; possible D gene TRBD1, 5 bases. Germline V gene lookup returns CDR1 SGHRS and CDR2 YFSETQ. The CDR3 has 15 amino acids. V lost 4 bases to trimming and J lost 2 bases, with 14 bases between them. The CDR3 DNA sequence: TGCGCCAGCAGCCTACATAGGGGTACCACAGATACGCAGTATTTT. Its protein product is CASSLHRGTTDTQYF. The variable domain in full, completed from reference TRBV5-1 and TRBJ2-3, reads KAGVTQTPRYLIKTRGQQVTLSCSPISGHRSVSWYQQTPGQGLQFLFEYFSETQRNKGNFPGRFSGRQFSNSRSEMNVSTLELGDSALYLCASSLHRGTTDTQYFGPGTRLTVL.

At least ten counts were recorded for this clonotype. V gene TRBV4-2 combines with J gene TRBJ2-3, with 12 bases identical to TRBD2. The trim removed 0 bases at V and 3 bases at J, leaving 10 bases unmatched. Germline V lookup: CDR1 LGHNA, CDR2 YNFKEQ. The CDR3 extends over 19 amino acids. CDR3 protein: CASSQDYRLAGVGTDTQYF. CDR3 nucleotide sequence: TGTGCCAGCAGCCAAGATTATCGACTAGCGGGAGTAGGTACAGATACGCAGTATTTT.

This clonotype has more than one count but fewer than ten. This rearrangement joins TRBV7-9 to TRBJ1-1; D remains unclear. Trimming removed 1 base at V and 8 bases at J, with 8 bases between. There are 12 residues in the CDR3. CDR1 is SEHNR and CDR2 is FQNEAQ in the germline V gene (reference sequence). The DNA of the CDR3 is TGTGCCAGCAGCTTAGAGGAGCTAGAAGCTTTCTTT. This translates into CASSLEELEAFF. The full variable domain, in which reference TRBV7-9 and TRBJ1-1 provide the parts outside the CDR3, is DTGVSQNPRHKITKRGQNVTFRCDPISEHNRLYWYRQTLGQGPEFLTYFQNEAQLEKSRLLSDRFSAERPKGSFSTLEIQRTEQGDSAMYLCASSLEELEAFFGQGTRLTVV.